A selection of T cell receptor beta chains follows, all from one sample in a study of early T cells in non-severe SARS-CoV-2 infection. One entry per CDR3 protein, called by TCRdb with MiXCR from the 5' RACE reads. The repertoire holds tens of thousands of distinct CDR3 sequences, with roughly 13% as singletons. The sample was whole blood. The receptors derive from an adult who was a healthcare worker with PCR-confirmed SARS-CoV-2 infection or an uninfected control (not recorded which). CDR3s include the opening cysteine and the closing phenylalanine or tryptophan. D genes are given only for firm matches. Part of the rows lack a size; the others show once, few, many or a class for expanded clones.

d_gene,abundance,v_gene,j_gene,CDR3aa,CDR3nt
-,few,TRBV5-5,TRBJ2-2,CASSLYGRNTGELFF,TGTGCCAGCAGCTTGTACGGACGGAACACCGGGGAGCTGTTTTTT
-,few,TRBV4-1,TRBJ2-6,CASSQHRTGANVLTF,TGCGCCAGCAGCCAGCACAGGACTGGGGCCAACGTCCTGACTTTC
TRBD1,-,TRBV5-1,TRBJ2-2,CASSPGQGRAGELFF,TGCGCCAGCAGCCCGGGACAGGGGCGAGCCGGGGAGCTGTTTTTT
-,-,TRBV6-6,TRBJ2-6,CASRHTGANVLTF,TGTGCCAGCCGACACACGGGGGCCAACGTCCTGACTTTC
-,-,TRBV5-1,TRBJ2-1,CASSLVATGRSYNEQFF,TGCGCCAGCAGCTTGGTGGCCACAGGGAGGAGCTACAATGAGCAGTTCTTC
-,many,TRBV12-3/TRBV12-4,TRBJ1-2,CASSPGPGYGYTF,TGTGCCAGCAGTCCCGGACCAGGCTATGGCTACACCTTC
-,-,TRBV7-6,TRBJ2-5,CASSLGVVQETQYF,TGTGCCAGCAGCTTAGGGGTAGTCCAAGAGACCCAGTACTTC
-,few,TRBV12-3/TRBV12-4,TRBJ2-1,CASSLEIRGQGRINEQFF,TGTGCCAGCAGTTTAGAGATTCGGGGGCAGGGTCGCATCAATGAGCAGTTCTTC
-,many,TRBV24-1,TRBJ2-1,CATSVAGTVDEQFF,TGTGCCACCAGTGTAGCGGGGACAGTCGATGAGCAGTTCTTC
-,few,TRBV19,TRBJ1-2,CAARERAGYTF,TGTGCCGCCCGAGAGAGGGCTGGCTACACCTTC
TRBD1,many,TRBV4-3,TRBJ2-7,CASSQDLGDRDYEQYF,TGCGCCAGCAGCCAAGATCTAGGGGACAGGGACTACGAGCAGTACTTC
-,-,TRBV14,TRBJ2-1,CASSQDPDRYNEQFF,TGTGCCAGCAGCCAAGATCCAGACAGATACAATGAGCAGTTCTTC
TRBD2,few,TRBV9,TRBJ2-1,CASSVSLAGTYEQFF,TGTGCCAGCAGCGTATCCCTAGCGGGGACGTATGAGCAGTTCTTC
-,-,TRBV11-2,TRBJ2-7,CASSLERTVEQYF,TGTGCCAGCAGCTTAGAGAGGACAGTCGAGCAGTACTTC
-,many,TRBV6-2/TRBV6-3,TRBJ2-1,CASSPYTEQFF,TGTGCCAGCAGTCCCTATACTGAGCAGTTCTTC
-,few,TRBV3-1,TRBJ1-3,CASSQRGAGNTIYF,TGTGCCAGCAGCCAAAGAGGGGCTGGAAACACCATATATTTT
-,many,TRBV4-1,TRBJ1-1,CASRSLPLVETEAFF,TGCGCCAGCAGGAGTTTACCGCTTGTAGAGACTGAAGCTTTCTTT
-,-,TRBV14,TRBJ1-1,CASSASGYEAFF,TGTGCCAGCAGCGCGTCTGGGTATGAAGCTTTCTTT
-,-,TRBV29-1,TRBJ2-1,CSVDARGQGNEQFF,TGCAGCGTTGATGCCCGGGGGCAGGGGAATGAGCAGTTCTTC
TRBD2,-,TRBV5-1,TRBJ2-1,CASSFGLAVYNEQFF,TGCGCCAGCAGCTTCGGACTAGCGGTGTACAATGAGCAGTTCTTC
-,-,TRBV5-4,TRBJ2-1,CASSPDGSSYNEQFF,TGTGCCAGCAGCCCCGACGGGAGCTCCTACAATGAGCAGTTCTTC
-,-,TRBV15,TRBJ2-5,CATSREGPLETQYF,TGTGCCACCAGCAGAGAGGGACCCTTGGAGACCCAGTACTTC
-,many,TRBV4-2,TRBJ2-3,CASSLGGERTDTQYF,TGTGCCAGCAGCTTAGGGGGGGAACGCACAGATACGCAGTATTTT
-,many,TRBV18,TRBJ2-7,CASSPPSGPGEQYF,TGTGCCAGCTCACCACCCTCGGGCCCCGGGGAGCAGTACTTC
TRBD2,-,TRBV10-3,TRBJ2-7,CAISGAGGPYEQYF,TGTGCCATCAGTGGAGCGGGAGGGCCCTACGAGCAGTACTTC
-,many,TRBV2,TRBJ2-1,CASKARASYNEQFF,TGTGCCAGTAAGGCCAGGGCCTCCTACAATGAGCAGTTCTTC
-,many,TRBV6-1,TRBJ2-5,CASTLRPPRAETQYF,TGTGCCAGCACCCTACGGCCGCCCCGGGCTGAGACCCAGTACTTC
-,few,TRBV18,TRBJ2-6,CASSLNGQFSSGANVLTF,TGTGCCAGCTCACTAAATGGACAGTTTAGCTCTGGGGCCAACGTCCTGACTTTC
-,-,TRBV29-1,TRBJ2-1,CSVRGLVNEQFF,TGCAGCGTTAGGGGACTCGTCAATGAGCAGTTCTTC
-,-,TRBV11-3,TRBJ2-5,CASSLRQPQETQYF,TGTGCCAGCAGCTTAAGACAGCCCCAAGAGACCCAGTACTTC
TRBD2,few,TRBV7-2,TRBJ2-7,CASSLIATSGYEQYF,TGTGCCAGCAGCCTTATTGCGACTAGCGGCTACGAGCAGTACTTC